This record covers a single T cell receptor (beta chain). Compared with germline, one end of the junction differs, possibly owing to a read error. The data originate from a study of OX40 agonist ivuxolimab in advanced cancers. The length of the CDR3 is 15 residues. The germline gives CDR1 SNHLY, CDR2 FYNNEI. Clones were read by immunoSEQ multiplex PCR, and TCRdb kept only the in-frame ones, dropping some. Counted here are 60,000 to 70,000 clones, 85% to 90% occurring once; the ten biggest clones make up approximately 2%. The sequences come from CD4+ or CD8+ T cells sorted from blood, collected in a trial of the OX40 agonist ivuxolimab. The sequence derives from an adult with an advanced solid tumor such as melanoma, head and neck, liver or kidney cancer. The chain employs TRBV2 and TRBJ2-2; D might be TRBD2 (7 bases). Written as DNA, the CDR3 is TGTGCCAGCAGCGAAGGGGGGGGATACACCGGGGAGCTGTTTTTT. Translating gives CASSEGGGYTGELFF.